The clone carrying this TCR beta chain came up many times. The team produced cDNA through 5'RACE using 10-nucleotide random UMIs. TCRdb analysed the 5' RACE reads with MiXCR anew, one entry per CDR3 protein. The repertoire holds 45,000 to 55,000 distinct CDR3 sequences, with about 3.7% as singletons. This CDR3 contains 16 residues. Germline CDR1 reads SGHTS; CDR2 reads YDEGEE. The V end was cut by 1 base, the J end by 1 base, with 14 bases between. This sample stems from a study of neurological immune-mediated disorders. It was from 2 million PBMCs stored at -80 C that the unsorted libraries were obtained.

This chain uses TRBV5-8 with TRBJ1-2; possible D gene TRBD1, 5 bases. The clonotype comes from a man aged 60-69 years with multiple sclerosis. Sequencing input: PBMCs. CDR3 loop: CASSLSRRGVNYGYTF. The CDR3 DNA follows: TGTGCCAGCAGCTTGAGTAGGAGGGGAGTTAACTATGGCTACACCTTC.